This TCR beta chain is from a study of STAT3 mutations in large granular lymphocyte leukemia. Overall study: Over half of T-LGLL patients had one or more immunosuppressive regimens.

Study-wide results and limits: At least one immunodominant TCR beta clonotype appeared in every T-cell large granular lymphocyte leukemia patient. A small but highly pathogenic clone may have been missed. Clonal expansion was inferred from other time points because no sample existed at each clone's first appearance. In several patients, dominant TCR clone burden exceeded STAT3 mutant burden, suggesting STAT3 mutation arose secondarily.

On this clone itself: What it recognizes is unknown.

Only in-frame clones appear in the TCRdb table, and some are missing; sequencing was by immunoSEQ multiplex PCR. The table includes thousands of clones, roughly nine tenths detected once. The CDR3 consists of 12 residues. CDR1 is SGHNT and CDR2 is YENEEA in the germline V gene. V was pared by 1 base and J by 14 bases, with 9 bases between. The TCR sequence derives from a man between 50 and 59 years old with T-cell large granular lymphocyte leukemia. Some clones in this sample may be carry-over from other donors' samples. The sample comprised peripheral blood mononuclear cells. The chain combines TRBV11-3 with TRBJ1-6; D is ambiguous. The CDR3 region has the DNA TGTGCCAGCAGCTTAGCGGAGGGATCCCTCCACTTT. Translated, it gives CASSLAEGSLHF.